This paragraph reports one T cell receptor beta chain. The sample originates from a study of shared clonotypes between healthy human individuals. This CDR3 is built from 13 residues. Germline values: CDR1 MNHEY, CDR2 SVGAGI. The V end lost 4 bases, the J end lost 1 base, and 5 bases lay between the germline ends. Assay used: immunoSEQ multiplex PCR; TCRdb lists only in-frame clones, some missing. This repertoire shows approximately 2.5 million clones, just over 90% found once; its top ten account for over 0.12%. CD45RA-negative memory and CD45RA+ naive subsets were split from the CD4+ cells. Sequenced material: naive CD4+ T cells sorted from blood. Subset: CD45RA+ positively selected. The TCR sequence derives from a man aged 18 to 35 in good health. The chain carries TRBV6-5 and TRBJ1-5; D unresolved. The CDR3 DNA reads as TGTGCCAGCAGTTTTCCAAGCAATCAGCCCCAGCATTTT. This gives the protein CASSFPSNQPQHF.